This TCR beta chain emerged from a study of T-cell reconstitution after alpha-beta-depleted transplantation in children. Study-level results: Newly made T cells mostly supplied T-cell counts and diversity one year after transplant. Expanded graft clones numbering several hundred reportedly gave rise to alpha-beta T cells about two months after transplant. Some patients' high day-60 TCRbeta diversity was attributed to recipient cells surviving conditioning.

The CDR3 consists of 17 residues. V trimming: 5 bases; J trimming: 2 bases; junction bases outside the gene matches: 11. Germline lookup yields CDR1 MNHEY and CDR2 SVGEGT. Unique molecular identifiers were built into the TCRbeta library. TCRdb passed the PCR reads through MiXCR, listing each CDR3 protein once. The sample shows about 200,000 distinct CDR3 sequences, approximately 7% of them seen only once. There are many counts of this clonotype. Its antigen remains unknown. This clonotype originated in a boy between 2 and 10 years old with acute lymphoblastic leukemia, due to receive a stem cell transplant. Sequences were derived from PBMCs, sampled before TCRalphabeta/CD19-depleted stem cell transplant. The chain uses TRBV6-2 or TRBV6-3 and TRBJ1-5; the match to TRBD1 covers 8 bases. The CDR3 loop is CASSQHGQGARNQPQHF. The CDR3 coding sequence is TGTGCCAGCAGTCAGCACGGCCAGGGGGCTCGCAATCAGCCCCAGCATTTT.